These 27 T cell receptor beta chains were sequenced from one sample in a study of neurological immune-mediated disorders. TCRdb recomputed calls from the 5' RACE reads with MiXCR, one row per CDR3 protein. Here the sample spans tens of thousands of distinct CDR3 sequences, approximately 13% being singletons. The time point was: longitudinal time-point 2. Material: PBMCs. The receptors here all came from a middle-aged woman in good health.

This clonotype was counted at least ten times. The genes are TRBV7-8 and TRBJ1-1; D gene unclear. This CDR3 comprises 14 residues. The germline V gene has CDR1 SGHVS and CDR2 FQNEAQ. V was clipped by 4 bases and J by 0 bases, with 9 bases between them. The CDR3 nucleotides read TGTGCCAGCAGCTCGAATTCGGTGAACACTGAAGCTTTCTTT. Its translation: CASSSNSVNTEAFF. The complete variable domain, with remaining parts taken from reference TRBV7-8 and TRBJ1-1, reads GAGVSQSPRYKVAKRGQDVALRCDPISGHVSLFWYQQALGQGPEFLTYFQNEAQLDKSGLPSDRFFAERPEGSVSTLKIQRTQQEDSAVYLCASSSNSVNTEAFFGQGTRLTVV.

This clonotype has a count of ten or more. The chain has TRBV5-5 and TRBJ2-3; no clear D. The germline gives CDR1 SGHKS, CDR2 YYEKEE (reference sequence). The CDR3 is 16 amino acids. The germline V and J ends were trimmed by 0 bases and 0 bases, with 11 bases remaining between them. CDR3: CASSLAVLLSTDTQYF. CDR3 nucleotides: TGTGCCAGCAGCTTGGCAGTCCTATTAAGCACAGATACGCAGTATTTT.

The table lists this clonotype with many counts. The V and J genes are TRBV7-9 and TRBJ2-1; D remains ambiguous. V dropped 4 bases and J dropped 3 bases, with 13 bases sitting between them. The CDR3 loop spans 15 amino acids. The germline V gene encodes CDR1 SEHNR and CDR2 FQNEAQ (reference sequence). CDR3 protein: CASSSGDSFYNEQFF. The CDR3 DNA reads TGTGCCAGCAGCTCAGGTGACTCCTTCTACAATGAGCAGTTCTTC.

This clonotype was counted at least ten times. The chain carries TRBV5-5 and TRBJ1-1; D gene ambiguous. Looked up from germline, CDR1 is SGHKS and CDR2 is YYEKEE (reference sequence). The CDR3 covers 11 residues. Trimming cost V 7 bases and J 0 bases, with 4 bases left between them. The DNA of the CDR3 is TGTGCCAGCGCGGTGAACACTGAAGCTTTCTTT. This sequence encodes CASAVNTEAFF.

This clonotype was recorded at least ten times. V usage is TRBV27 and J usage is TRBJ1-5; tentatively, D is TRBD1 (6 bases). The CDR3 covers 13 residues. The V gene's germline CDR1 is MNHEY and CDR2 SMNVEV (reference sequence). In nucleotides, the CDR3 is TGTGCAGCCGGGACAAATAGCAATCAGCCCCAGCATTTT. It specifies CAAGTNSNQPQHF.

In its sample, this clonotype was seen many times. V and J are TRBV9 and TRBJ2-7, with no clear D. The CDR3 extends over 15 amino acids. Trimming took off 2 bases at V and 3 bases at J, with 15 bases between the two ends. CDR1 and CDR2 from the germline V gene are SGDLS and YYNGEE. This CDR3 reads CASSVLPGVGYEQYF. The CDR3, as DNA: TGTGCCAGCAGCGTCCTCCCGGGTGTTGGCTACGAGCAGTACTTC.

This clonotype was observed many times. The CDR3 spells CASSFNQGDYGYTF. The CDR3 bases are TGTGCCAGCAGCTTCAACCAGGGAGACTATGGCTACACCTTC. The rearrangement links TRBV7-2 to TRBJ1-2, with D possibly TRBD1 on 5 matching bases. This CDR3 is built from 14 residues. Germline V gene data show CDR1 as SGHTA and CDR2 as FQGNSA. V was clipped by 3 bases and J by 3 bases, with 11 bases between them. Drawing the rest from reference TRBV7-2 and TRBJ1-2, the complete variable domain is GAGVSQSPSNKVTEKGKDVELRCDPISGHTALYWYRQSLGQGLEFLIYFQGNSAPDKSGLPSDRFSAERTGGSVSTLTIQRTQQEDSAVYLCASSFNQGDYGYTFGSGTRLTVV.

This clonotype occurred many times. The genes are TRBV12-3 or TRBV12-4 and TRBJ1-4; no clear D gene. CDR3 size: 13 residues. The ends were cut back, 6 bases at V and 4 bases at J, with 9 bases in the middle. CDR3 sequence: CASSDGVNEKLFF. The CDR3 DNA is TGTGCCAGCAGCGACGGGGTTAATGAAAAACTGTTTTTT.

This clonotype was counted many times. The chain joins TRBV6-1 to TRBJ1-5; 8 positions match TRBD1. The V and J ends lost 0 bases and 5 bases, in that order; junction bases with no gene match: 9. The CDR3 loop spans 17 amino acids. Per the germline V gene, CDR1 is MNHNS and CDR2 is SASEGT. The CDR3, as DNA: TGTGCCAGCAGTGAAGCGCGTAGGACAGGGTTTTATCAGCCCCAGCATTTT. Amino acids: CASSEARRTGFYQPQHF.

This rearrangement joins TRBV9 to TRBJ2-3; D uncertain. Deletions cut 0 bases from V and 6 bases from J, with 11 bases between. This CDR3 has 14 amino acids. Per germline, CDR1 SGDLS and CDR2 YYNGEE. Written as DNA, the CDR3 is TGTGCCAGCAGCGTAGGCCAGGTGATTGATACGCAGTATTTT. Protein product: CASSVGQVIDTQYF.

This clonotype was seen at least ten times. The V gene is TRBV7-3, the J gene TRBJ1-1; D possibly corresponds to TRBD1 (6 bases). The CDR3 consists of 14 residues. Germline V gene lookup returns CDR1 SGHTA and CDR2 FQGTGA. Trimming removed 5 bases from V and 4 bases from J, with 14 bases in between. The CDR3 here is CASSAYRASTEAFF. The DNA of the CDR3 is TGTGCCAGCAGCGCCTACAGGGCGAGCACTGAAGCTTTCTTT. Supplemented by reference TRBV7-3 and TRBJ1-1, the full variable domain reads GAGVSQTPSNKVTEKGKYVELRCDPISGHTALYWYRQSLGQGPEFLIYFQGTGAADDSGLPNDRFFAVRPEGSVSTLKIQRTERGDSAVYLCASSAYRASTEAFFGQGTRLTVV.

In regard to this clonotype: Being one base from a much bigger clone, this may be a read error. This chain links TRBV4-1 with TRBJ2-5, with D hard to call. The CDR3 totals 13 residues. In germline, CDR1 is MGHRA, CDR2 YSYEKL. The DNA of the CDR3 is TGCGTCAGCAGCCTCGCCTCCCTCGAGACCCAGTACTTC. It is translated as CVSSLASLETQYF.

This chain joins TRBV11-2 and TRBJ2-3; 11 bases map to TRBD1. After removal of 5 bases from V and 4 bases from J, the junction contained 2 bases not matched to a gene. The CDR3 length is 14 residues. Germline CDR1 SGHAT, CDR2 FQNNGV. For the CDR3, the DNA is TGTGCCAGCAGCAGGGACAGGGGGTCAGATACGCAGTATTTT. Amino acid sequence: CASSRDRGSDTQYF.

This clonotype has at least ten counts. The chain combines TRBV7-3 with TRBJ2-5; D remains unclear. Germline V gives CDR1 SGHTA, CDR2 FQGTGA. V was cut by 3 bases and J by 4 bases, with 15 bases left in between. The CDR3 is 15 amino acids. CDR3 region: CASSLLGGVGETQYF. Here the CDR3 DNA reads TGTGCCAGCAGCTTGCTAGGCGGCGTGGGAGAGACCCAGTACTTC.

As to this clonotype: One base away lies a much larger clone, so this may be a sequencing read error. The J gene is TRBJ2-1, the V gene TRBV27; D may correspond to TRBD1 or TRBD2 (5 bases each). V dropped 6 bases and J dropped 2 bases, with 11 bases sitting between them. This CDR3 has 14 amino acids. CDR1 MNHEY and CDR2 SMNVEV come from the germline V gene (reference sequence). This chain's CDR3 is CASRLGPAYNEQFF. The CDR3 DNA follows: TGTGCCAGCAGGCTGGGACCGGCCTACAATGAGCAGTTCTTC.

This clonotype was seen many times. The J gene is TRBJ2-1, the V gene TRBV12-3 or TRBV12-4; D is unclear. The CDR3 is made up of 12 amino acids. V was clipped by 5 bases and J by 10 bases, with 12 bases between them. The CDR3 reads CASSTAKSEQFF. The CDR3, as DNA: TGTGCCAGCAGTACAGCCAAAAGCGAGCAGTTCTTC.

This clonotype was seen repeatedly, ten times or more. The rearrangement links TRBV27 to TRBJ1-2, with a weak D call TRBD1 (6 bases). CDR3 length: 13 amino acids. Germline V CDR1 and CDR2: MNHEY, SMNVEV (reference sequence). V lost 8 bases to trimming and J lost 3 bases, with 13 bases between them. CDR3 nucleotides: TGTGCCAGCCGGGGGGCAGGTTACTATGGCTACACCTTC. Translated: CASRGAGYYGYTF.

This clonotype has a count of ten or more. The chain joins TRBV25-1 to TRBJ1-2; D remains unclear. The CDR3 loop spans 15 amino acids. Germline CDR1 MGHDK, CDR2 SYGVNS. V was shortened by 2 bases and J by 7 bases, with 17 bases between the two germline ends. CDR3 DNA: TGTGCCAGCAGTGAAGGTGTGTTTGAAGGGTCTGGCTACACCTTC. Amino acids: CASSEGVFEGSGYTF.

This clonotype came up many times. The V and J genes are TRBV5-6 and TRBJ2-7; D is unresolved. Germline CDR1 and CDR2: SGHDT and YYEEEE. Between the trimmed V and J ends, which lost 0 bases and 5 bases, there was a span of 3 bases. The CDR3 covers 11 residues. CDR3 DNA: TGTGCCAGCAGCTTGGGGAACGAGCAGTACTTC. It codes for CASSLGNEQYF.

The table lists this clonotype with many counts. V gene TRBV27 combines with J gene TRBJ1-2; TRBD1 aligns across 7 bases. Germline CDR1 MNHEY, CDR2 SMNVEV (reference sequence). The CDR3 is made up of 14 amino acids. The V segment lost 0 bases and the J segment 2 bases; nucleotides outside the gene matches: 0. The CDR3 nucleotides read TGTGCCAGCAGTTTATCAGGGGGCAACTATGGCTACACCTTC. Amino acids: CASSLSGGNYGYTF.

This clonotype was detected ten times or more. V gene TRBV5-1 combines with J gene TRBJ1-1; D is unresolved. The V end was cut by 4 bases, the J end by 1 base, with 8 bases between. The germline V gene has CDR1 SGHRS and CDR2 YFSETQ. The CDR3 contains 13 residues. CDR3: CASSVIRNTEAFF. CDR3 bases: TGCGCCAGCAGCGTAATTCGGAACACTGAAGCTTTCTTT.

In its sample, this clonotype was seen many times. CDR3 in amino acids: CASSFRGANTGELFF. The CDR3 bases are TGTGCCAGCAGCTTCCGGGGGGCTAACACCGGGGAGCTGTTTTTT. V gene TRBV5-6 combines with J gene TRBJ2-2, with a weak D call TRBD2 (7 bases). Deletions cut 2 bases from V and 2 bases from J, with 10 bases between. The CDR3 is 15 residues long. Germline CDR1 and CDR2: SGHDT and YYEEEE.

In this sample, this clonotype turned up many times. This sequence joins TRBV5-1 and TRBJ2-3; 9 positions match TRBD2. The V gene's germline CDR1 is SGHRS and CDR2 YFSETQ. The CDR3 has 15 residues. After removal of 7 bases from V and 5 bases from J, the junction contained 11 bases not matched to a gene. CDR3 sequence reads: CASRAPLAGRDTQYF. CDR3 in DNA: TGCGCCAGCCGCGCCCCGCTAGCGGGGCGAGATACGCAGTATTTT.

This clonotype was observed at least ten times. The gene calls are TRBV12-3 or TRBV12-4 and TRBJ1-1; 7 nucleotides align to TRBD1. Trimming took 5 bases from V and 1 from J; bases not matched to a gene: 1. This CDR3 is 13 amino acids long. The CDR3 sequence is CASSRQGNTEAFF. CDR3 bases: TGTGCCAGCAGTCGACAGGGGAACACTGAAGCTTTCTTT.

This clonotype was observed at least ten times. This chain connects TRBV29-1 to TRBJ2-5, with D maybe TRBD1 (5 bases). V lost 3 bases, J lost 7 bases, and 12 bases lay in between. The CDR3 loop spans 12 amino acids. Germline assignment: CDR1 SQVTM and CDR2 ANQGSEA. The DNA of the CDR3 is TGCAGCGTTGATCAGGGTCTGGGGACCCAGTACTTC. Protein product: CSVDQGLGTQYF.

This clonotype was picked up many times. Compared with germline, one end of the junction differs, possibly owing to a read error. The gene calls are TRBV7-2 and TRBJ1-4; D call uncertain. Germline-derived CDR1 and CDR2 are SGHTA and FQGNSA. CDR3 length: 14 amino acids. CDR3 bases: TGTGCCAGCAGCTTAGGCCTCTCAAATGAAAAGCTGTTTTTT. Translated, it gives CASSLGLSNEKLFF.

The V and J genes are TRBV7-2 and TRBJ2-7, with D perhaps TRBD1 (5 bases). The CDR3 has 15 residues. The ends were cut back, 5 bases at V and 3 bases at J, with 17 bases in the middle. Germline-derived CDR1 and CDR2 are SGHTA and FQGNSA. CDR3 DNA: TGTGCCAGCAGCCCTGGGGCAGGGAACCTCTACGAGCAGTACTTC. Encoded protein: CASSPGAGNLYEQYF.